This T cell receptor (beta chain) came from a study of cytomegalovirus exposure and HLA in healthy donors. The PCR contained 60 Vbeta and 13 Jbeta primers. Clones were sequenced by immunoSEQ multiplex PCR, and TCRdb holds only the in-frame ones, with some missing. The sample contains some 200,000 clones, around 81% of which appear only once. Germline CDR1 reads SGDLS; CDR2 reads YYNGEE. J gave up 1 base and V 0 bases, and 13 bases lay outside the gene matches. The CDR3 loop spans 19 amino acids. The clonotype was recovered from a woman in her twenties or thirties in good health and CMV-seropositive. Sequences were obtained from PBMCs. The chain couples TRBV9 to TRBJ1-3; 7 bases match TRBD1. The CDR3 is CASSVGPNTGAVSGNTIYF. For the CDR3, the DNA is TGTGCCAGCAGCGTAGGTCCCAATACAGGGGCCGTATCTGGAAACACCATATATTTT.